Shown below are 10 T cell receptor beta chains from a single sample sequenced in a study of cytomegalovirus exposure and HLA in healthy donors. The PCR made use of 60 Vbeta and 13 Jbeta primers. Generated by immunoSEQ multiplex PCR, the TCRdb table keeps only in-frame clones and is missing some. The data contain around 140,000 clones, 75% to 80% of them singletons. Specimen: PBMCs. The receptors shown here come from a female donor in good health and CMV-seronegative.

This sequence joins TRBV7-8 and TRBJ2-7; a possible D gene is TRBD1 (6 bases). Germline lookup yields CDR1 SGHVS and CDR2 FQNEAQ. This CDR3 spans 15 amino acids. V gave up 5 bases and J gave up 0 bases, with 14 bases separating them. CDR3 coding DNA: TGTGCCAGCAGCCGAGGAGAGACAGGCTCCTACGAGCAGTACTTC. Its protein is CASSRGETGSYEQYF.

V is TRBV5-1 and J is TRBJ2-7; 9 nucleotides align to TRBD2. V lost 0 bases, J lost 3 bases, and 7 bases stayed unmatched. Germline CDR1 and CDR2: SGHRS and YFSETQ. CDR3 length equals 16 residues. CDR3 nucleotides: TGCGCCAGCAGCTTGGCCGGTTCTAGCGGGATCTACGAGCAGTACTTC. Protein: CASSLAGSSGIYEQYF. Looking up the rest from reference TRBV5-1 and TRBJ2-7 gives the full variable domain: KAGVTQTPRYLIKTRGQQVTLSCSPISGHRSVSWYQQTPGQGLQFLFEYFSETQRNKGNFPGRFSGRQFSNSRSEMNVSTLELGDSALYLCASSLAGSSGIYEQYFGPGTRLTVT.

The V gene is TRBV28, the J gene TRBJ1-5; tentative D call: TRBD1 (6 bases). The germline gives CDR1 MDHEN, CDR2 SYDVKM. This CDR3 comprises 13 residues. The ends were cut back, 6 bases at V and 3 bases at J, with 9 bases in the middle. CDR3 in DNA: TGTGCCAGCAGCGGACAGTACAATCAGCCCCAGCATTTT. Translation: CASSGQYNQPQHF. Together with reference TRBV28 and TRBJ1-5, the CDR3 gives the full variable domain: DVKVTQSSRYLVKRTGEKVFLECVQDMDHENMFWYRQDPGLGLRLIYFSYDVKMKEKGDIPEGYSVSREKKERFSLILESASTNQTSMYLCASSGQYNQPQHFGDGTRLSIL.

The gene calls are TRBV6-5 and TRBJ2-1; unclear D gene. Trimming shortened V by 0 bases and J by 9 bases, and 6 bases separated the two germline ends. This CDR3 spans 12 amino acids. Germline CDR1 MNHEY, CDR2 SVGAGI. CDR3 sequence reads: CASSYSGGEQFF. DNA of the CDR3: TGTGCCAGCAGTTACTCTGGCGGTGAGCAGTTCTTC.

The DNA of the CDR3 is TGTGCCAGCAGCTTGGGATTAAGCCTAGCGGGACAACGCGAGCAGTACTTC. Protein product: CASSLGLSLAGQREQYF. The chain couples TRBV5-6 to TRBJ2-5; TRBD2 matches at 9 bases. The assigned J gene may be wrong: the sequence end matches TRBJ2-7 better. Looked up from germline, CDR1 is SGHDT and CDR2 is YYEEEE. There are 17 residues in the CDR3.

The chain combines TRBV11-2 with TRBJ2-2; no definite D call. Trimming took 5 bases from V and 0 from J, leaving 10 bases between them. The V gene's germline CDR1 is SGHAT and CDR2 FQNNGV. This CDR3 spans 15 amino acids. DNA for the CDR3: TGTGCCAGCAGCGCGGCTGTTACGAACACCGGGGAGCTGTTTTTT. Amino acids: CASSAAVTNTGELFF.

CDR3 sequence: CASSSLLAGGVGNIQYF. The CDR3 region has the DNA TGTGCCAGCAGTTCCCTCCTAGCGGGAGGTGTAGGGAACATTCAGTACTTC. The chain has TRBV28 and TRBJ2-4; 11 bases line up with TRBD2. This CDR3 is built from 17 residues. With V trimmed by 4 bases and J by 7 bases, 12 bases remained unmatched. Germline CDR1 reads MDHEN; CDR2 reads SYDVKM.

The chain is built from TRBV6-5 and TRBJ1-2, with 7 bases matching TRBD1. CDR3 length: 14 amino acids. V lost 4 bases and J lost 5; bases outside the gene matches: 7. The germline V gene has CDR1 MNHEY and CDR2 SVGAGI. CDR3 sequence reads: CASSLPDREYGYTF. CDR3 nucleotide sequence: TGTGCCAGCAGTTTGCCCGACAGGGAGTATGGCTACACCTTC.

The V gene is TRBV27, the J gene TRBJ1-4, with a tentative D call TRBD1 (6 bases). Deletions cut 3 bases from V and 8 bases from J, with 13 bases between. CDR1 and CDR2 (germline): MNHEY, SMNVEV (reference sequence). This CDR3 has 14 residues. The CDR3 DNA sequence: TGTGCCAGCAGTTTCTTCACAGGGAACGAAAAACTGTTTTTT. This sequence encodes CASSFFTGNEKLFF.

The DNA of the CDR3 is TGTGCCAGCAGTTACAGGGGGTATAGCTATGGCTACACCTTC. It codes for CASSYRGYSYGYTF. The rearrangement uses TRBV6-5 and TRBJ1-2, with D perhaps matching TRBD1 (6 bases). The germline CDR1 and CDR2 sequences are MNHEY and SVGAGI. V was pared by 2 bases and J by 4 bases, with 11 bases between. The length of the CDR3 is 14 residues.